The present entry profiles one T cell receptor beta chain with its context. Antigen specificity is unknown. This table comes from immunoSEQ multiplex PCR, and its TCRdb copy is limited to in-frame clones, with some not included. The data show 1.6 million or so clones, about 96% seen once. The data were obtained in a study of shared clonotypes between healthy human individuals. Points from the study as a whole: Non-shared clonotypes had lower generation probabilities than clonotypes shared by all four sorted-subset donors. Investigators expected sequencing depth to affect clonotype sharing among donors.

Germline V gene lookup returns CDR1 KGHSH and CDR2 LQKENI. Germline trimming cut 3 bases from V and 4 bases from J; bases unmatched to any gene: 14. CDR3 size: 18 residues. The sequence was obtained from a man aged 25-45 years in good health. The gene calls are TRBV18 and TRBJ1-2, with TRBD1 identical over 10 bases. The sample taken for sequencing was naive CD4+ T cells sorted from blood. As for subset: CD45RA+ positively selected. CDR3 DNA sequence: TGTGCCAGCTCACCCTTAGGGACAGGGGCCCCATCTGGCTATGGCTACACCTTC. It yields the protein CASSPLGTGAPSGYGYTF.